The clone carrying this T cell receptor (beta chain) has a count of ten or more. The data derive from a study of T cells after yellow fever vaccination. Background on the study: Some fractions had low cell numbers, and these were prepared with SMART-Seq v4 Ultra Low Input.

Using its own MiXCR run on the 5' RACE reads, TCRdb lists one record per CDR3 protein. Here the sample spans over 150,000 distinct CDR3 sequences, approximately 6.2% being singletons. CDR3 length: 13 amino acids. With 5 bases removed from V and 1 base from J, the gap between germline ends came to 8 bases. Germline CDR1 reads SGHVS; CDR2 reads FNYEAQ. Material: CD4+ T cells sorted from PBMCs, obtained on the day of the first yellow fever vaccination. This clonotype was obtained from a man younger than 35 who received the YFV17D yellow fever vaccine. The chain recombines TRBV7-6 with TRBJ2-5; D call uncertain. The CDR3 spells CASSTSGQETQYF. CDR3 DNA sequence: TGTGCCAGCAGCACGTCGGGCCAAGAGACCCAGTACTTC.